This TCR beta chain came from a study of tumor-infiltrating lymphocytes in oesophageal squamous cell carcinoma. The V and J ends lost 2 bases and 2 bases respectively, with 6 bases between them. Germline assignment: CDR1 SEHNR and CDR2 FQNEAQ (reference sequence). The CDR3 consists of 13 residues. TCRdb ran MiXCR on the PCR reads and lists one entry per CDR3 protein. The table has about 24,000 distinct CDR3 sequences, 30% to 40% seen once. J is TRBJ1-2 and V is TRBV7-9; D unclear. Sequencing used esophageal tumor tissue. This receptor was obtained from a male donor with esophageal squamous cell carcinoma. CDR3 DNA: TGTGCCAGCAGCTTAAAGGGAAACTATGGCTACACCTTC. Its protein product is CASSLKGNYGYTF.